These 29 T cell receptor beta chains were all obtained from the same sample, sequenced in a study of CD8 T cells in Susac syndrome. Random hexamers were used to reverse transcribe an amount of roughly 0.45 to 1 ug RNA. TCRdb independently ran MiXCR on the immunoSEQ multiplex PCR reads; one entry per CDR3 protein. The table includes almost 450,000 distinct CDR3 sequences, around 85% detected once. The sample was CD8+ T cells from PBMCs. Receptor source: a human donor with multiple sclerosis.

The chain couples TRBV4-1 to TRBJ1-1; 9 nucleotides match TRBD1. J lost 7 bases, V lost 0 bases, and 12 bases had no gene match. Germline assignment: CDR1 MGHRA and CDR2 YSYEKL. This CDR3 comprises 17 residues. CDR3 protein: CASSQDWWTGEAFEAFF. CDR3 bases: TGCGCCAGCAGCCAAGATTGGTGGACAGGGGAAGCCTTTGAAGCTTTCTTT.

The chain is built from TRBV4-1 and TRBJ1-2; 7 bases fit TRBD1. Looked up from germline, CDR1 is MGHRA and CDR2 is YSYEKL. There are 15 residues in the CDR3. J gave up 4 bases and V 0 bases, and 5 bases lay outside the gene matches. The chain's CDR3 is CASSQEGWDSYGYTF. The CDR3 DNA is TGCGCCAGCAGCCAAGAAGGGTGGGACAGCTATGGCTACACCTTC.

The V and J genes are TRBV30 and TRBJ1-2, with D uncertain. The CDR3 contains 19 residues. Germline V gives CDR1 GTSNPN, CDR2 SVGIG (reference sequence). The germline V and J ends were trimmed by 3 bases and 5 bases, with 31 bases remaining between them. In nucleotides, the CDR3 is TGTGCCTGGAGCTTCGAGGCCATGTCCGTCGCTCACCTTACATATGGCTACACCTTC. Translated: CAWSFEAMSVAHLTYGYTF.

This chain connects TRBV7-9 to TRBJ2-7; D gene ambiguous. CDR1 and CDR2 from the germline V gene are SEHNR and FQNEAQ (reference sequence). The CDR3 totals 13 residues. Trimming shortened V by 10 bases and J by 0 bases, and 13 bases separated the two germline ends. CDR3 bases: TGTGCCACCGAGGCTGCGGACTCCTACGAGCAGTACTTC. Protein sequence: CATEAADSYEQYF.

This clonotype showed up just a few times. The conserved phenylalanine or tryptophan normally closing the CDR3 is absent here, so this likely arose from a read error. The CDR3 DNA is TGTGCCATACGGAAACAGGGTCATGAGCAGTACTTG. Translating gives CAIRKQGHEQYL. The rearrangement uses TRBV7-9 and TRBJ2-7; a weak D match, TRBD1 (6 bases). V dropped 10 bases and J dropped 7 bases, with 17 bases sitting between them. This CDR3 has 12 amino acids. The germline gives CDR1 SEHNR, CDR2 FQNEAQ (reference sequence).

The V and J genes are TRBV11-2 and TRBJ2-7; D remains ambiguous. Germline V lookup: CDR1 SGHAT, CDR2 FQNNGV. Deletions cut 2 bases from V and 2 bases from J, with 13 bases between. This CDR3 has 15 amino acids. The CDR3 DNA is TGTGCCAGCAGCTTAAGTTGGGCAGGAACCTACGAGCAGTACTTC. It encodes CASSLSWAGTYEQYF.

The chain joins TRBV29-1 to TRBJ2-7; unclear D gene. CDR3 length: 14 amino acids. Trimming stripped 4 bases from V and 2 bases from J, with 15 bases between. From germline, CDR1 is SQVTM and CDR2 ANQGSEA. The CDR3 is CSVVPGSTPYEQYF. The CDR3 nucleotides read TGCAGCGTTGTGCCCGGCTCGACGCCCTACGAGCAGTACTTC.

This clonotype was recorded once. At one of its ends the junction is not consistent with the germline gene, which may arise from a read error. This rearrangement joins TRBV6-5 to TRBJ2-3, with 7 bases fitting TRBD1. The germline V gene has CDR1 MNHEY and CDR2 SVGAGI. This CDR3 spans 18 amino acids. The CDR3 protein is CASSDSLNPGQSTDTQYF. The CDR3 nucleotides are TGTGCCAGCAGTGACTCCTTGAACCCGGGACAGAGCACAGATACGCAGTATTTT.

The chain couples TRBV6-2 or TRBV6-3 to TRBJ2-1, with D possibly called TRBD1 or TRBD2 (5 bases each). Trimming pared 2 bases from V and 0 bases from J, leaving 8 bases between. Germline CDR1 is MNHEY and CDR2 is SVGEGT. The CDR3 runs to 15 residues. CDR3 sequence reads: CASSYEGSSYNEQFF. CDR3 sequence (DNA): TGTGCCAGCAGTTACGAGGGGAGCTCCTACAATGAGCAGTTCTTC.

This chain uses TRBV19 with TRBJ2-5, with 7 bases matching TRBD2. CDR3 length: 14 amino acids. V gave up 6 bases and J gave up 3 bases; unmatched junction bases: 7. CDR1 LNHDA and CDR2 SQIVND come from the germline V gene (reference sequence). The CDR3 loop is CASSPLLAEETQYF. CDR3 nucleotides: TGTGCCAGTAGCCCCCTGCTAGCGGAAGAGACCCAGTACTTC. Filled out from reference TRBV19 and TRBJ2-5, the complete variable domain reads DGGITQSPKYLFRKEGQNVTLSCEQNLNHDAMYWYRQDPGQGLRLIYYSQIVNDFQKGDIAEGYSVSREKKESFPLTVTSAQKNPTAFYLCASSPLLAEETQYFGPGTRLLVL.

The chain carries TRBV3-1 and TRBJ1-4, with unresolved D. Germline CDR1 and CDR2: LGHDT and YNNKEL (reference sequence). The CDR3 has 14 residues. V was pared by 2 bases and J by 6 bases, with 10 bases between. The CDR3 spells CASSQRDGDEKLFF. CDR3 DNA sequence: TGTGCCAGCAGCCAACGGGATGGGGATGAAAAACTGTTTTTT.

The rearrangement joins TRBV19 to TRBJ1-2, with D possibly TRBD1 on 5 matching bases. CDR1 is LNHDA, CDR2 SQIVND, per germline (reference sequence). CDR3 length: 12 amino acids. V was clipped by 7 bases and J by 4 bases, with 10 bases between them. The chain's CDR3 is CASTGTFYGYTF. The CDR3 DNA follows: TGTGCCAGTACAGGGACCTTCTATGGCTACACCTTC.

This chain connects TRBV29-1 to TRBJ2-1, with no clear D. V was shortened by 2 bases and J by 0 bases, with 11 bases between the two germline ends. The germline V gene has CDR1 SQVTM and CDR2 ANQGSEA. This CDR3 has 15 residues. The CDR3 coding sequence is TGCAGCGTTGAATCTGAGGCCCACTCCTACAATGAGCAGTTCTTC. It is translated as CSVESEAHSYNEQFF.

The V call is TRBV5-1, the J call TRBJ2-7; perhaps TRBD1 as D (5 bases). V was pared by 0 bases and J by 2 bases, with 9 bases between. Germline-derived CDR1 and CDR2 are SGHRS and YFSETQ. There are 14 residues in the CDR3. CDR3 coding DNA: TGCGCCAGCAGCTTGGTAGGGGATCCCTACGAGCAGTACTTC. This codes for CASSLVGDPYEQYF.

The chain uses TRBV28 and TRBJ2-2; TRBD1 is a possible D gene (6 bases). This CDR3 spans 16 amino acids. Germline V gene lookup returns CDR1 MDHEN and CDR2 SYDVKM. V was cut by 1 base and J by 1 base, with 10 bases left in between. The CDR3 DNA reads TGTGCCAGCAGTTTATTCTTGGACAGGAACACCGGGGAGCTGTTTTTT. It translates to CASSLFLDRNTGELFF.

The J gene is TRBJ1-1, the V gene TRBV27; D may be TRBD1 (6 bases). CDR1 is MNHEY and CDR2 is SMNVEV in the germline V gene (reference sequence). The CDR3 runs to 13 residues. V lost 3 bases and J lost 7, with 12 bases in between. The CDR3 DNA reads as TGTGCCAGCAGTTTGGGGCGGGACATTGAAGCTTTCTTT. It translates to CASSLGRDIEAFF.

The chain couples TRBV7-9 to TRBJ1-1; D is uncertain. The CDR3 is 12 residues long. Germline V lookup: CDR1 SEHNR, CDR2 FQNEAQ (reference sequence). V was shortened by 5 bases and J by 6 bases, with 10 bases between the two germline ends. CDR3 bases: TGTGCCAGCAGCCCTCAATTCTCTGAAGCTTTCTTT. Protein: CASSPQFSEAFF.

This clonotype was seen a single time. The chain has TRBV7-2 and TRBJ2-5; TRBD2 might be the D (6 bases). The CDR3 is 15 amino acids. Trimming took off 1 base at V and 5 bases at J, with 14 bases between the two ends. CDR1 and CDR2 from the germline V gene are SGHTA and FQGNSA. The DNA for the CDR3 is TGTGCCAGCAGCTTAGGAGACCGTGGGGGGGAGACCCAGTACTTC. Translation: CASSLGDRGGETQYF.

This clonotype has only a few counts. The chain carries TRBV29-1 and TRBJ2-7; D unresolved. Germline loops: CDR1 SQVTM, CDR2 ANQGSEA. This CDR3 is built from 13 residues. With 4 bases removed from V and 3 bases from J, the gap between germline ends came to 13 bases. This CDR3 is CSVVVEENYEQYF. CDR3 nucleotide sequence: TGCAGCGTTGTGGTTGAGGAAAACTACGAGCAGTACTTC.

The count of this clonotype is one. J is TRBJ2-2 and V is TRBV7-6; 9 nucleotides match TRBD2. The CDR3 extends over 16 amino acids. Trimming removed 5 bases from V and 0 bases from J; junction bases left unmatched: 4. Germline V gene sequence: CDR1 SGHVS, CDR2 FNYEAQ. The CDR3 region is CASSQIAGANTGELFF. DNA of the CDR3: TGTGCCAGCAGCCAAATAGCGGGAGCGAACACCGGGGAGCTGTTTTTT.

The chain uses TRBV4-1 and TRBJ2-7, with D possibly matching TRBD2 (6 bases). Trimming removed 0 bases from V and 0 bases from J, with 12 bases in between. The CDR3 length is 16 residues. Germline CDR1 is MGHRA and CDR2 is YSYEKL. In DNA, the CDR3 is TGCGCCAGCAGCCAAGACCGGGACGGGAGCTCCTACGAGCAGTACTTC. This gives the protein CASSQDRDGSSYEQYF.

The genes are TRBV7-9 and TRBJ1-2; TRBD1 is a possible D gene (5 bases). V was cut by 1 base and J by 4 bases, with 13 bases left in between. Germline V gene data show CDR1 as SEHNR and CDR2 as FQNEAQ (reference sequence). There are 15 residues in the CDR3. CDR3 DNA sequence: TGTGCCAGCAGCTTAGGAGACGGGGGGTCCTATGGCTACACCTTC. It codes for CASSLGDGGSYGYTF.

The rearrangement joins TRBV6-5 to TRBJ1-1, with no clear D. The V end lost 0 bases, the J end lost 1 base, and 9 bases lay between the germline ends. Germline lookup yields CDR1 MNHEY and CDR2 SVGAGI. The CDR3 is made up of 15 amino acids. This chain's CDR3 is CASSYSSGGNTEAFF. Here the CDR3 DNA reads TGTGCCAGCAGTTACTCATCAGGTGGGAACACTGAAGCTTTCTTT.

This rearrangement joins TRBV4-1 to TRBJ2-7, with 7 bases lining up with TRBD2. CDR3 length equals 15 residues. J was trimmed by 6 bases and V by 1 base; bases with no gene match: 9. Germline assignment: CDR1 MGHRA and CDR2 YSYEKL. The CDR3 sequence is CASSQVTSPWAEQYF. The CDR3 DNA reads as TGCGCCAGCAGCCAAGTGACTAGCCCGTGGGCCGAGCAGTACTTC.

The chain carries TRBV18 and TRBJ1-1; no reliable D call. The CDR3 totals 14 residues. From germline, CDR1 is KGHSH and CDR2 LQKENI. Trimming left V 2 bases short and J 8 bases short, with 15 bases between. CDR3 residues: CASSPLAELREAFF. The CDR3 DNA sequence: TGTGCCAGCTCACCATTGGCGGAGTTGAGGGAAGCTTTCTTT.

This clonotype appeared a single time. The chain combines TRBV29-1 with TRBJ1-3, with D unresolved. V was trimmed by 4 bases and J by 0 bases, leaving 10 bases between them. The CDR3 runs to 14 residues. Germline V gene lookup returns CDR1 SQVTM and CDR2 ANQGSEA. CDR3 amino acids: CSVALPRSGNTIYF. In nucleotides, the CDR3 is TGCAGCGTTGCGTTGCCACGCTCTGGAAACACCATATATTTT.

This clonotype was found once. This chain connects TRBV27 to TRBJ2-1; D gene unclear. Germline values: CDR1 MNHEY, CDR2 SMNVEV (reference sequence). Trimming removed 10 bases at V and 4 bases at J, with 8 bases between. There are 11 residues in the CDR3. The CDR3 DNA is TGTGCCACCACCGTGTACAATGAGCAGTTCTTC. It is translated as CATTVYNEQFF.

This clonotype was counted only a few times. The rearrangement uses TRBV6-4 and TRBJ1-2, with TRBD1 as a possible D gene (5 bases). V dropped 6 bases and J dropped 2 bases, with 16 bases sitting between them. Per germline, CDR1 MRHNA and CDR2 SNTAGT. This CDR3 has 15 amino acids. CDR3 protein: CASRLFGTDNYGYTF. The CDR3 DNA follows: TGTGCCAGCAGACTATTCGGGACTGACAACTATGGCTACACCTTC.

V and J are TRBV27 and TRBJ1-5; 12 bases agree with TRBD1. The CDR3 has 16 amino acids. CDR1 and CDR2 (germline): MNHEY, SMNVEV (reference sequence). With V trimmed by 1 base and J by 7 bases, 5 bases remained unmatched. The chain's CDR3 is CASSLWGQGAQQPQHF. The DNA of the CDR3 is TGTGCCAGCAGTTTATGGGGACAGGGGGCACAACAGCCCCAGCATTTT.